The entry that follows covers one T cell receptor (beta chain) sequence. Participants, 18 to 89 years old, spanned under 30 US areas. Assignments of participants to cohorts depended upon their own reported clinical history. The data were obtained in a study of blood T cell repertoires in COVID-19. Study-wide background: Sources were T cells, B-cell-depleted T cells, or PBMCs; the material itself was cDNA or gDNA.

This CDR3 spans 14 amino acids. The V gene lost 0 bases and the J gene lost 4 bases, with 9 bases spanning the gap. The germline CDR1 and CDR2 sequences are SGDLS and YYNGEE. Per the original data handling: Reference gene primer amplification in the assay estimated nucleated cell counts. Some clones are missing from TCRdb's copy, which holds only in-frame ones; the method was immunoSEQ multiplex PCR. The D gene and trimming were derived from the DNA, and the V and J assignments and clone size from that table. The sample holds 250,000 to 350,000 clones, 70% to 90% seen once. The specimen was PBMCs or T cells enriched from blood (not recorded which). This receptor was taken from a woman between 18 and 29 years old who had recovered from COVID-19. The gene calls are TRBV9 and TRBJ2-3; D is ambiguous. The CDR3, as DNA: TGTGCCAGCAGCGTAGCTAGGTACTCAGATACGCAGTATTTT. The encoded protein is CASSVARYSDTQYF.